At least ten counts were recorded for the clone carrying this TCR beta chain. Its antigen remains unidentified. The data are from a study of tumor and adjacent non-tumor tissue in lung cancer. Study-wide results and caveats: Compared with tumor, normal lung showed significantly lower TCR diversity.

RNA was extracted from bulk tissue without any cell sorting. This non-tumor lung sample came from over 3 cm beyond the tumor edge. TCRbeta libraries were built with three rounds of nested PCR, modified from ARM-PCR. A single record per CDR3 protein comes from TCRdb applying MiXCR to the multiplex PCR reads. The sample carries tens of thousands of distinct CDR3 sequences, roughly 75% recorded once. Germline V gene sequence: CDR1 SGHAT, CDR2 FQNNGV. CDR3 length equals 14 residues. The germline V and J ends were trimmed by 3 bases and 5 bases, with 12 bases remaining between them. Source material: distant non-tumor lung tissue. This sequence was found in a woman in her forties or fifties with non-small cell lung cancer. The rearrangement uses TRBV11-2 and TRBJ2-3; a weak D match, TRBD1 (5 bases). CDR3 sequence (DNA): TGTGCCAGCAGCTTTCTGCACAGGAGAGATACGCAGTATTTT. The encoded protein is CASSFLHRRDTQYF.